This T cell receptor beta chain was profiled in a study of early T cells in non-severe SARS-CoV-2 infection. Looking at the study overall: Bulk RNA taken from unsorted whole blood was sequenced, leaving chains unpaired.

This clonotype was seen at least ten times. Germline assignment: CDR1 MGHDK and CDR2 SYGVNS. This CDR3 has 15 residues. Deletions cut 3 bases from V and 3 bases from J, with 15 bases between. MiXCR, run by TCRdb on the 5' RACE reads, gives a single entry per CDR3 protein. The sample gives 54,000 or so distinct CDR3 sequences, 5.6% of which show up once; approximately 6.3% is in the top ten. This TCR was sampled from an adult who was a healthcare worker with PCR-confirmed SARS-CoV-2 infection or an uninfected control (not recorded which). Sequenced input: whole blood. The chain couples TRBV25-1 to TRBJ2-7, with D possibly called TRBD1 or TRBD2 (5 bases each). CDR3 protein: CASSETGAGNYEQYF. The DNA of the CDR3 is TGTGCCAGCAGTGAGACCGGGGCAGGGAACTACGAGCAGTACTTC.